The 22 T cell receptor beta chains given below trace back to one sample, sequenced in a study of Graves' ophthalmopathy and Graves' hyperthyroidism. The sequenced template was RNA, covering the TCR beta CDR3 region. The first round was an RT-PCR with HTBI primers, and the second round was a multiplex PCR. A single record per CDR3 protein comes from TCRdb applying MiXCR to the multiplex PCR reads. The sample gives fewer than 250,000 distinct CDR3 sequences, just under 30% of which show up once; approximately 9.1% is in the top ten. Sample: peripheral blood. The receptors derive from a man aged 50 to 60 with Graves' ophthalmopathy.

This clonotype was seen repeatedly, ten times or more. The gene calls are TRBV2 and TRBJ1-5, with 9 bases lining up with TRBD1. CDR3 length equals 14 residues. CDR1 SNHLY and CDR2 FYNNEI come from the germline V gene. The J segment lost 7 bases and the V segment lost 9 bases, leaving 10 bases of the junction unmatched. CDR3 sequence: CASTRGQGRQPQHF. The CDR3 nucleotides read TGTGCCAGTACCCGTGGACAGGGGAGACAGCCCCAGCATTTT.

This clonotype was picked up many times. The CDR3 DNA reads as TGTGCCAGCCGCCCAGGGAGCGCCGGGGAGCTGTTTTTT. Translating gives CASRPGSAGELFF. The chain uses TRBV7-2 and TRBJ2-2; either TRBD1 or TRBD2 may supply D (5 bases each). The V end lost 8 bases, the J end lost 6 bases, and 13 bases lay between the germline ends. The CDR3 is 13 amino acids. CDR1 is SGHTA, CDR2 FQGNSA, per germline.

The chain links TRBV28 to TRBJ1-6; no reliable D call. This CDR3 region has 14 residues. Germline V gene data show CDR1 as MDHEN and CDR2 as SYDVKM. The V and J ends lost 3 bases and 5 bases respectively, with 8 bases between them. In DNA form, the CDR3 reads TGTGCCAGCAGTTTGGAGGGCCATAATTCACCCCTCCACTTT. This codes for CASSLEGHNSPLHF.

This clonotype appeared many times. V is TRBV19 and J is TRBJ2-7; perhaps TRBD1 as D (6 bases). Between the trimmed V and J ends, which lost 1 base and 2 bases, there was a span of 6 bases. This CDR3 comprises 13 residues. Germline CDR1 is LNHDA and CDR2 is SQIVND (reference sequence). The DNA of the CDR3 is TGTGCCAGTAGTATAGCAGGGGCCTACGAGCAGTACTTC. Amino acids: CASSIAGAYEQYF.

This clonotype was picked up many times. The chain joins TRBV28 to TRBJ1-2; D remains unclear. This CDR3 has 14 amino acids. The V and J ends lost 2 bases and 4 bases respectively, with 11 bases between them. Germline values: CDR1 MDHEN, CDR2 SYDVKM. The chain's CDR3 is CASSLGGRPYGYTF. The CDR3, as DNA: TGTGCCAGCAGTTTAGGCGGACGACCCTATGGCTACACCTTC.

This clonotype was recorded many times. The rearrangement uses TRBV6-4 and TRBJ2-2, with 10 bases that match TRBD2. Germline lookup yields CDR1 MRHNA and CDR2 SNTAGT. The CDR3 consists of 16 residues. V lost 2 bases and J lost 4; bases outside the gene matches: 4. The chain's CDR3 is CASSDLAGVVTGELFF. In DNA form, the CDR3 reads TGTGCCAGCAGTGACCTAGCGGGAGTAGTCACCGGGGAGCTGTTTTTT.

This clonotype has ten or more counts. This chain connects TRBV6-5 to TRBJ1-5, with D tentatively TRBD1 (6 bases). V was trimmed by 10 bases and J by 16 bases, leaving 20 bases between them. The germline V gene encodes CDR1 MNHEY and CDR2 SVGAGI. The CDR3 is 11 residues long. Here the CDR3 reads CATVTGHLSHF. CDR3 coding DNA: TGTGCCACCGTTACGGGACACCTTTCCCATTTT.

This clonotype was observed a few times. This rearrangement joins TRBV7-3 to TRBJ2-7; no reliable D call. This CDR3 is 10 amino acids long. From germline, CDR1 is SGHTA and CDR2 FQGTGA. The chain's CDR3 is CASSTCPTWV. DNA for the CDR3: TGTGCCAGCAGCACCTGTCCCACTTGGGTC.

This clonotype was observed at least ten times. V gene TRBV3-1 combines with J gene TRBJ2-2; 11 nucleotides align to TRBD2. The ends lost 9 bases at V and 6 bases at J; junction bases unmatched: 3. CDR1 LGHDT and CDR2 YNNKEL come from the germline V gene (reference sequence). The CDR3 covers 13 residues. CDR3 nucleotides: TGTGCCAGTTTAGCGGGAGGGGCCGGGGAGCTGTTTTTT. This translates into CASLAGGAGELFF. The full variable domain, in which reference TRBV3-1 and TRBJ2-2 provide the parts outside the CDR3, is DTAVSQTPKYLVTQMGNDKSIKCEQNLGHDTMYWYKQDSKKFLKIMFSYNNKELIINETVPNRFSPKSPDKAHLNLHINSLELGDSAVYFCASLAGGAGELFFGEGSRLTVL.

This chain joins TRBV7-2 and TRBJ2-5; D is possibly TRBD1 or TRBD2 (5 bases each). The CDR3 is made up of 16 amino acids. Germline CDR1 reads SGHTA; CDR2 reads FQGNSA. Trimming pared 1 base from V and 5 bases from J, leaving 17 bases between. The CDR3 here is CASSLDPGQGWETQYF. CDR3 coding DNA: TGTGCCAGCAGCTTAGATCCGGGGCAGGGTTGGGAGACCCAGTACTTC.

The J gene is TRBJ1-1, the V gene TRBV19; the D is unclear. V lost 6 bases and J 0 bases, leaving 8 bases between the germline ends. Germline values: CDR1 LNHDA, CDR2 SQIVND (reference sequence). This CDR3 region has 13 residues. Written as DNA, the CDR3 is TGTGCCAGTAGAGGAAGGGTGAACACTGAAGCTTTCTTT. This encodes CASRGRVNTEAFF.

The chain employs TRBV6-2 or TRBV6-3 and TRBJ2-7, with 12 bases aligning to TRBD1. The CDR3 is 15 amino acids. Per germline, CDR1 MNHEY and CDR2 SVGEGT. The V gene end was trimmed by 2 bases and the J gene end by 5 bases; junction bases not matched to a gene: 4. CDR3 amino acids: CASSYPGTGGHEQYF. The CDR3 nucleotides are TGTGCCAGCAGTTACCCCGGGACAGGGGGCCACGAGCAGTACTTC.

The chain couples TRBV28 to TRBJ2-7; D possibly corresponds to TRBD2 (6 bases). Trimming took off 6 bases at V and 7 bases at J, with 16 bases between the two ends. The CDR3 consists of 13 residues. Germline CDR1 is MDHEN and CDR2 is SYDVKM. The CDR3 DNA sequence: TGTGCCAGCAGCTTTCGGGGGACTGAGGAGCAGTACTTC. It translates to CASSFRGTEEQYF.

The V gene is TRBV6-2 or TRBV6-3, the J gene TRBJ1-5, with D tentatively TRBD1 (6 bases). This CDR3 is 13 amino acids long. V shed 7 bases and J shed 7 bases, with 14 bases lying between them. Germline V gene lookup returns CDR1 MNHEY and CDR2 SVGEGT. In DNA, the CDR3 is TGTGCCAGCAACAGGGAATTGGGACAGCCCCAGCATTTT. Translating it yields CASNRELGQPQHF.

This clonotype has ten or more counts. The chain employs TRBV29-1 and TRBJ1-2; tentative D call: TRBD1 (6 bases). The CDR3 extends over 15 amino acids. The germline CDR1 and CDR2 sequences are SQVTM and ANQGSEA. V lost 0 bases, J lost 4 bases, and 15 bases lay in between. As DNA, the CDR3 is TGCAGCGTTGAAGAGGGGGGGGGCGTTGGCTATGGCTACACCTTC. This sequence encodes CSVEEGGGVGYGYTF.

This clonotype has at least ten counts. This chain links TRBV19 with TRBJ1-5; tentatively, D is TRBD1 (5 bases). From germline, CDR1 is LNHDA and CDR2 SQIVND (reference sequence). V was trimmed by 3 bases and J by 4 bases, leaving 7 bases between them. The CDR3 runs 13 residues. CDR3 coding DNA: TGTGCCAGTAGTATCGGGGCAAATCAGCCCCAGCATTTT. It is translated as CASSIGANQPQHF.

This clonotype was counted at least ten times. This chain connects TRBV12-3 or TRBV12-4 to TRBJ1-2, with 8 bases aligning to TRBD1. CDR3 length: 14 amino acids. Unmatched junction bases numbered 8, after V lost 5 bases and J lost 6 bases. The CDR3 protein is CASSPGQGRHGYTF. CDR3 sequence (DNA): TGTGCCAGCAGTCCCGGACAGGGTCGGCATGGCTACACCTTC.

This clonotype occurred many times. The V gene is TRBV28, the J gene TRBJ1-6, with D maybe TRBD1 (5 bases). The germline gives CDR1 MDHEN, CDR2 SYDVKM. The CDR3 spans 17 residues. V gave up 8 bases and J gave up 0 bases, with 17 bases separating them. CDR3: CASETGAISSYNSPLHF. The CDR3 DNA reads as TGTGCCAGCGAGACCGGGGCGATAAGCTCCTATAATTCACCCCTCCACTTT.

This chain links TRBV11-2 with TRBJ1-3; D remains ambiguous. Germline values: CDR1 SGHAT, CDR2 FQNNGV. Trimming left V 4 bases short and J 4 bases short, with 20 bases between. The CDR3 is 17 residues long. CDR3 loop: CASSSPPGYVDGNTIYF. Here the CDR3 DNA reads TGTGCCAGCAGCTCCCCCCCGGGGTACGTTGACGGAAACACCATATATTTT. The entire variable domain, with the rest obtained from reference TRBV11-2 and TRBJ1-3, is as follows: EAGVAQSPRYKIIEKRQSVAFWCNPISGHATLYWYQQILGQGPKLLIQFQNNGVVDDSQLPKDRFSAERLKGVDSTLKIQPAKLEDSAVYLCASSSPPGYVDGNTIYFGEGSWLTVV.

This clonotype was seen many times. V gene TRBV20-1 combines with J gene TRBJ2-7, with D hard to call. Trimming shortened V by 1 base and J by 4 bases, and 14 bases separated the two germline ends. The CDR3 length is 14 residues. CDR1 DFQATT and CDR2 SNEGSKA come from the germline V gene (reference sequence). CDR3 nucleotides: TGCAGTGCTAGAGCGCAAGGACCAGTTTACGAGCAGTACTTC. Amino acid sequence: CSARAQGPVYEQYF.

This clonotype has ten or more counts. The V gene is TRBV6-5, the J gene TRBJ2-7; no firm D call. V lost 3 bases and J lost 5, with 5 bases in between. The CDR3 consists of 11 residues. Germline CDR1 and CDR2: MNHEY and SVGAGI. The CDR3 bases are TGTGCCAGCAGTTATAGGGACGAGCAGTACTTC. Translated: CASSYRDEQYF.

There are many counts of this clonotype. The rearrangement links TRBV5-1 to TRBJ2-7; perhaps TRBD2 as D (6 bases). The CDR3 has 15 residues. Trimming took off 4 bases at V and 0 bases at J, with 14 bases between the two ends. Germline V gene lookup returns CDR1 SGHRS and CDR2 YFSETQ. The CDR3 DNA follows: TGCGCCAGCAGCCCCAGACTAGGGAGCTCCTACGAGCAGTACTTC. Translated, it gives CASSPRLGSSYEQYF.